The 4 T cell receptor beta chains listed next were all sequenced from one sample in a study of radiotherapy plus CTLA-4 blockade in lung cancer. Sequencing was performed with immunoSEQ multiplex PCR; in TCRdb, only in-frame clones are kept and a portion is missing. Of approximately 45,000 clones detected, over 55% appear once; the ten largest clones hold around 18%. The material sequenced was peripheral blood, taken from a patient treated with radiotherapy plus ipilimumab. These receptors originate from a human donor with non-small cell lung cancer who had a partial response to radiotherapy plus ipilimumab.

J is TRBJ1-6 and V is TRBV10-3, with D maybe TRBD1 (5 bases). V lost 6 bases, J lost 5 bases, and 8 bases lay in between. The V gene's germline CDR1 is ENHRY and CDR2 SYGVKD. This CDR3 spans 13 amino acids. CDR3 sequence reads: CAISMTDNSPLHF. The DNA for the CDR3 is TGTGCCATCAGCATGACAGATAATTCACCCCTCCACTTT.

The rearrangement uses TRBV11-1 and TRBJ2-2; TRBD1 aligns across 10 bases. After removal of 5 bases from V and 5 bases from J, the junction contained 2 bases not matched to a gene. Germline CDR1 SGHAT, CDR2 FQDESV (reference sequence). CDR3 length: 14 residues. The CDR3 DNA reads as TGTGCCAGCAGCCGGGGACAGGGGACCGGGGAGCTGTTTTTT. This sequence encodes CASSRGQGTGELFF.

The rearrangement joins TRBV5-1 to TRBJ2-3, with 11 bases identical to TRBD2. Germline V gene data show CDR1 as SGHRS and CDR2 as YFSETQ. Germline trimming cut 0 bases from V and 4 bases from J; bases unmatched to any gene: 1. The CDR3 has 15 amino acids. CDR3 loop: CASSLALAGADTQYF. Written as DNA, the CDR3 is TGCGCCAGCAGCTTGGCACTAGCGGGAGCAGATACGCAGTATTTT.

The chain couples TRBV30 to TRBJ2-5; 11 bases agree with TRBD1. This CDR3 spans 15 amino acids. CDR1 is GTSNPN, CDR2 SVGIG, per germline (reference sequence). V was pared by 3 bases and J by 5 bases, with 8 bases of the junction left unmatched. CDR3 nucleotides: TGTGCCTGGAGGCTCGGACAGGGGGCGTCTGAGACCCAGTACTTC. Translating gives CAWRLGQGASETQYF.